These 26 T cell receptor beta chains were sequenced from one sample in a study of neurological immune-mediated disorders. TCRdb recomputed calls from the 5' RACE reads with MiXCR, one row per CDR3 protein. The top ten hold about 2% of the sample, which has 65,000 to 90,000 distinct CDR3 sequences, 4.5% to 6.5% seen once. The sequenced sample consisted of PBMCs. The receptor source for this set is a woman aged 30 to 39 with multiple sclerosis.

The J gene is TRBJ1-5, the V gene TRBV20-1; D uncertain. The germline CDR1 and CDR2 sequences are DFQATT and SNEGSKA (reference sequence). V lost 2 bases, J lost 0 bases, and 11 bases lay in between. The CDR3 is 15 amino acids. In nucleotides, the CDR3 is TGCAGTGCTAGAAAGGGAGGTAATAGCAATCAGCCCCAGCATTTT. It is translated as CSARKGGNSNQPQHF.

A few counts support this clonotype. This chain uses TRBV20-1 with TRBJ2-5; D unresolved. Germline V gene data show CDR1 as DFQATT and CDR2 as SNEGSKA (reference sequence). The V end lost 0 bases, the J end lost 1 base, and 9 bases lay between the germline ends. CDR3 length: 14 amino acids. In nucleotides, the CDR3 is TGCAGTGCTAGAGATTGGCTAGTCCAAGAGACCCAGTACTTC. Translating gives CSARDWLVQETQYF.

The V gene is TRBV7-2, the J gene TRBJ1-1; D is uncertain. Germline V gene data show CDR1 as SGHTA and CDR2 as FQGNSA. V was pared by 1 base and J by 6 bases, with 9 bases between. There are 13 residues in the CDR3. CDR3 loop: CASSLERGAEAFF. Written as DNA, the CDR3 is TGTGCCAGCAGCTTAGAACGGGGTGCTGAAGCTTTCTTT.

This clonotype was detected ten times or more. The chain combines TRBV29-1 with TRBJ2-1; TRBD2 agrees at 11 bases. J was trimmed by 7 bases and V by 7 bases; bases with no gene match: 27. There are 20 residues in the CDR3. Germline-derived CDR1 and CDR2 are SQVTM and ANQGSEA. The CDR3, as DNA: TGCAGCGCCTTCCTAGCGGGAGGCAATAGGGTGTTAGGGGGGTGGAATGAGCAGTTCTTC. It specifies CSAFLAGGNRVLGGWNEQFF.

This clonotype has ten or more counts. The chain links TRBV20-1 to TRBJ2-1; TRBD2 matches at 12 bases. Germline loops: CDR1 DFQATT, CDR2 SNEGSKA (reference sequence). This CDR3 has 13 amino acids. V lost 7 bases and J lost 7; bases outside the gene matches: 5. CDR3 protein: CSVRLAGVNEQFF. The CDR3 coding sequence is TGCAGTGTGAGACTAGCGGGAGTGAATGAGCAGTTCTTC.

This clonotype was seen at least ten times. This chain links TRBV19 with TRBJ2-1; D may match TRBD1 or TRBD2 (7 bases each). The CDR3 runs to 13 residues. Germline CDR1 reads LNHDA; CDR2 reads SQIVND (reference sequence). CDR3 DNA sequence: TGTGCAGCGGGACAGCCCTCCTACAATGAGCAGTTCTTC. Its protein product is CAAGQPSYNEQFF. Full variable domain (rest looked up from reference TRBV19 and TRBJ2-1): DGGITQSPKYLFRKEGQNVTLSCEQNLNHDAMYWYRQDPGQGLRLIYYSQIVNDFQKGDIAEGYSVSREKKESFPLTVTSAQKNPTAFYLCAAGQPSYNEQFFGPGTRLTVL.

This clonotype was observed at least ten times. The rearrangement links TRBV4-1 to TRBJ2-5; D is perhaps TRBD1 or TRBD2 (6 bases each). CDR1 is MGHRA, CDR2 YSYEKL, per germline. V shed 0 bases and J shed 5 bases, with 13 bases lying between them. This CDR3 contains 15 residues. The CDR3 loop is CASSQEFRGGETQYF. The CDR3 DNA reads TGCGCCAGCAGCCAAGAGTTCAGGGGAGGTGAGACCCAGTACTTC.

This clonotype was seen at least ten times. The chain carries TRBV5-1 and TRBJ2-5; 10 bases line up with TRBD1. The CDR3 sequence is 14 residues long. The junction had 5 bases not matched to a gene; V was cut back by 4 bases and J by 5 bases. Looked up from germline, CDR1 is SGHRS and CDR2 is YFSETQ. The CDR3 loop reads CASSPGQGLETQYF. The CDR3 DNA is TGCGCCAGCAGCCCGGGACAGGGGCTGGAGACCCAGTACTTC.

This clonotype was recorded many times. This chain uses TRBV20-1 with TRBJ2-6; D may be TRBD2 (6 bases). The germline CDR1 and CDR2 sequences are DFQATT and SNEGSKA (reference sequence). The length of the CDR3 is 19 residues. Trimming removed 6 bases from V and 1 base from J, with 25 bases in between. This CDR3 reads CSATGTRRGATSGANVLTF. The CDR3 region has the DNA TGCAGTGCAACCGGGACTCGGAGGGGAGCCACTTCTGGGGCCAACGTCCTGACTTTC.

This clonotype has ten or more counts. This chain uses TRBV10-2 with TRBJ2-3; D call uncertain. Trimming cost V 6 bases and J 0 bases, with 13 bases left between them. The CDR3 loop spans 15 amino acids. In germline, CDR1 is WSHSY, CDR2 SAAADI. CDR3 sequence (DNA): TGCGCCAGCAGCCAAGACCGCGCTAGCACAGATACGCAGTATTTT. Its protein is CASSQDRASTDTQYF.

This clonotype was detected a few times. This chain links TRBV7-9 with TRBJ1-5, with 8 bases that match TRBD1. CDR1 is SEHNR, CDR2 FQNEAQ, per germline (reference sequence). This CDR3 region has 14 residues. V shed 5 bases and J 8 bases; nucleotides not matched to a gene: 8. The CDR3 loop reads CASSRTDRGKPQHF. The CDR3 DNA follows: TGTGCCAGCAGCCGAACCGACAGGGGCAAGCCCCAGCATTTT.

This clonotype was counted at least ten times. The CDR3 spells CASSLEWGAGGRTGELFF. The CDR3 DNA follows: TGTGCCAGCAGCTTAGAATGGGGAGCGGGAGGACGGACCGGGGAGCTGTTTTTT. The V and J genes are TRBV7-2 and TRBJ2-2; 9 bases are a match to TRBD2. The germline V gene encodes CDR1 SGHTA and CDR2 FQGNSA. The length of the CDR3 is 18 residues. Trimming removed 1 base from V and 5 bases from J; junction bases left unmatched: 11.

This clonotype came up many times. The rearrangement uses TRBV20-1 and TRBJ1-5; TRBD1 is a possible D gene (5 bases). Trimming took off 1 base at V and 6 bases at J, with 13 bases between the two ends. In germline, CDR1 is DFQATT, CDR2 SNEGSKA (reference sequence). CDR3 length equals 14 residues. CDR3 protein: CSARGQGLGQPQHF. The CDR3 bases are TGCAGTGCTAGAGGGCAGGGCTTAGGTCAGCCCCAGCATTTT.

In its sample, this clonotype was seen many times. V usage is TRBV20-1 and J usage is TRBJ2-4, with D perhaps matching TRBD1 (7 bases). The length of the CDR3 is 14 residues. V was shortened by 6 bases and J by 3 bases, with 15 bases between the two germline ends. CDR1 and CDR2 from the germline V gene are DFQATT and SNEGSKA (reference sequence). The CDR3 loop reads CSAGGQIDKNIQYF. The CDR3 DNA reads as TGCAGTGCCGGGGGACAGATAGACAAAAACATTCAGTACTTC.

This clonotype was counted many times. The CDR3 bases are TGCAGTGCCATGAAGAATAGCAATCAGCCCCAGCATTTT. It specifies CSAMKNSNQPQHF. The chain is built from TRBV20-1 and TRBJ1-5; D gene unclear. The CDR3 spans 13 residues. The germline V gene has CDR1 DFQATT and CDR2 SNEGSKA (reference sequence). Trimming took 6 bases from V and 0 from J, leaving 9 bases between them.

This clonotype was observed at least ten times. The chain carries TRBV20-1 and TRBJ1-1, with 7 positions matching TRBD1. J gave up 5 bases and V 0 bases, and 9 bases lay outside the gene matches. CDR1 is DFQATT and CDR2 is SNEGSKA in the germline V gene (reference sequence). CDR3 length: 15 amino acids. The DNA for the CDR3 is TGCAGTGCTAGAGATTTATTTGACAGGGCGACTGAAGCTTTCTTT. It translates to CSARDLFDRATEAFF.

This CDR3 reads CASSLAASGGVYNEQFF. As DNA, the CDR3 is TGTGCCAGCAGCTTAGCGGCTAGCGGGGGTGTCTACAATGAGCAGTTCTTC. This sequence joins TRBV7-8 and TRBJ2-1, with 10 bases matching TRBD2. Trimming removed 0 bases from V and 3 bases from J; junction bases left unmatched: 5. The germline V gene encodes CDR1 SGHVS and CDR2 FQNEAQ. The CDR3 covers 17 residues.

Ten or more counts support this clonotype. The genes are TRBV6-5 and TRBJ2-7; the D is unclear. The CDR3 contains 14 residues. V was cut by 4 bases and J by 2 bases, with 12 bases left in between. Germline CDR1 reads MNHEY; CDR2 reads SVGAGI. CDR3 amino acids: CASSFPPLPYEQYV. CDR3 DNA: TGTGCCAGCAGTTTCCCCCCTCTCCCCTACGAGCAGTACGTC.

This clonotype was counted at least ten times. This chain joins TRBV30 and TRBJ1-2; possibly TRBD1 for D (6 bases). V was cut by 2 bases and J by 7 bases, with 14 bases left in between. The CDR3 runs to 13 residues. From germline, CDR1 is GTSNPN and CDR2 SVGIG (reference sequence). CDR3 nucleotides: TGTGCCTGGAGTCAGGGGCAGGGCGGTGGCTACACCTTC. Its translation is CAWSQGQGGGYTF.

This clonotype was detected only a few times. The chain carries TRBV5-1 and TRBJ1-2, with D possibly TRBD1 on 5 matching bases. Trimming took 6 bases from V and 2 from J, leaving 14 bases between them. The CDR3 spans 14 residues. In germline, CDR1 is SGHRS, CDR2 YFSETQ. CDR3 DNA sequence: TGCGCCAGCACCTACGGGACGGAAAACTATGGCTACACCTTC. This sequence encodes CASTYGTENYGYTF.

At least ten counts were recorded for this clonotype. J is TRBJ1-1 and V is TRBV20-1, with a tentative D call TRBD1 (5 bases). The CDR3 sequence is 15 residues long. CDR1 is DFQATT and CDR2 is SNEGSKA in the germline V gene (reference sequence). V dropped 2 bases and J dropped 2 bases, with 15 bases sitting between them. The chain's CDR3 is CSARSQPQGNTEAFF. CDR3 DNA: TGCAGTGCTAGAAGCCAGCCTCAGGGAAACACTGAAGCTTTCTTT.

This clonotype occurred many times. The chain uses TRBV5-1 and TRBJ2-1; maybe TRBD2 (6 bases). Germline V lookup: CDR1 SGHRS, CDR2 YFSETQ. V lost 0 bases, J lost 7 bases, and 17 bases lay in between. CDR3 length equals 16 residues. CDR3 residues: CASSLVSPGLFNEQFF. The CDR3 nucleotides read TGCGCCAGCAGCTTGGTATCCCCGGGACTTTTTAATGAGCAGTTCTTC. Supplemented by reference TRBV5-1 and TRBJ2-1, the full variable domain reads KAGVTQTPRYLIKTRGQQVTLSCSPISGHRSVSWYQQTPGQGLQFLFEYFSETQRNKGNFPGRFSGRQFSNSRSEMNVSTLELGDSALYLCASSLVSPGLFNEQFFGPGTRLTVL.

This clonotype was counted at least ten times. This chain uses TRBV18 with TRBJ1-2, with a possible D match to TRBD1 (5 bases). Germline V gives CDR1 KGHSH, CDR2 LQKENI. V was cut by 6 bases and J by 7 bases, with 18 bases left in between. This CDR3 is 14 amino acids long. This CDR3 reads CASSPRRGFFGYTF. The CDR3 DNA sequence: TGTGCCAGCTCCCCCAGACGGGGGTTCTTTGGCTACACCTTC.

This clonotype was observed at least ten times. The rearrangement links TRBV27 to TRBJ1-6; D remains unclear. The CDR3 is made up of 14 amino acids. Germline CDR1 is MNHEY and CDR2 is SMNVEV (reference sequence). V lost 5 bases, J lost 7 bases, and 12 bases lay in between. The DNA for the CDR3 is TGTGCCAGCAGTGCCTACAGAGGAAATTCACCCCTCCACTTT. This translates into CASSAYRGNSPLHF.

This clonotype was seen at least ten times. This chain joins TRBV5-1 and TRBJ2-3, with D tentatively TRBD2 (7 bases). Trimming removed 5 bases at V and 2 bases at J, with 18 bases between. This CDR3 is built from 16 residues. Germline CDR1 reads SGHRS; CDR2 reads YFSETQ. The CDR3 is CASRGSGGGPTDTQYF. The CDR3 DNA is TGCGCCAGCAGAGGGTCTGGGGGGGGCCCCACAGATACGCAGTATTTT.

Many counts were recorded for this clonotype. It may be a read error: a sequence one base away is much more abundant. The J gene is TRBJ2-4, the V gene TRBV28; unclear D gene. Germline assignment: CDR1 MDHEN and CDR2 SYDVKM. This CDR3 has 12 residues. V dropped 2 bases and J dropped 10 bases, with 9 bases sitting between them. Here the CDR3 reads CASSLDIKIQYF. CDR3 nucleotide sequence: TGTGCCAGCAGTTTAGACATAAAAATTCAGTACTTC.